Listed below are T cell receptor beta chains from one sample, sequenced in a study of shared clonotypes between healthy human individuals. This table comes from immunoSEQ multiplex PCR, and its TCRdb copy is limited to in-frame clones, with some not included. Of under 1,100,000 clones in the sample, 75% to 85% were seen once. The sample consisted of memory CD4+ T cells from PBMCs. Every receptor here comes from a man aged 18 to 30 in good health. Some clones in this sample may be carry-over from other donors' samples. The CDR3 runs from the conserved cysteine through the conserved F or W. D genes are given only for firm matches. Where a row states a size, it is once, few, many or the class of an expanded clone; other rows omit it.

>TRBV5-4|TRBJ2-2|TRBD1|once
CAPGDRNTGELFF
TGTGCGCCAGGGGACAGGAACACCGGGGAGCTGTTTTTT
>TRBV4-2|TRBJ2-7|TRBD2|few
CASSQDEVRSSGVYYEQYF
TGTGCCAGCAGCCAAGATGAAGTTAGGTCTAGCGGAGTATATTACGAGCAGTACTTC
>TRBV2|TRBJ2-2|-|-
CASSETTRAGELFF
TGTGCCAGCAGTGAGACGACTAGGGCCGGGGAGCTGTTTTTT
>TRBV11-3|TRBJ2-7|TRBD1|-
CASSLGGQAYEQYF
TGTGCCAGCAGCTTAGGAGGACAGGCGTACGAGCAGTACTTC
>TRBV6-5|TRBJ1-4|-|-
CASRRGEKLFF
TGTGCCAGCAGGAGGGGCGAAAAACTGTTTTTT
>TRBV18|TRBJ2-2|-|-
CASSSQGPGTGELFF
TGTGCCAGCTCGTCACAGGGTCCTGGGACCGGGGAGCTGTTTTTT
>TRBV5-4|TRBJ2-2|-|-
CASSFYASGELFF
TGTGCCAGCAGCTTTTACGCAAGCGGGGAGCTGTTTTTT
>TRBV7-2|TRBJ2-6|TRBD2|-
CASSLRGAGANVLTF
TGTGCCAGCAGCTTACGGGGGGCTGGGGCCAACGTCCTGACTTTC
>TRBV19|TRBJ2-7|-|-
CASSRSRGVSYEQYF
TGTGCCAGTAGTAGATCGCGCGGGGTCTCCTACGAGCAGTACTTC
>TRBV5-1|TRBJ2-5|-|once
CASSPFAGLETQYF
TGCGCCAGCAGCCCGTTCGCGGGATTAGAGACCCAGTACTTC
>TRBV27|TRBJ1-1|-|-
CASSLVWGAQRDTEAFF
TGTGCCAGCAGTTTAGTTTGGGGGGCGCAGAGAGACACTGAAGCTTTCTTT
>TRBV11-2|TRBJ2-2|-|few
CASKPGRGNTGELFF
TGTGCCAGTAAACCGGGCAGGGGAAACACCGGGGAGCTGTTTTTT
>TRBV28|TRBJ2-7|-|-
CASRPPGGPYEQYF
TGTGCCAGCAGGCCCCCCGGGGGACCCTACGAGCAGTACTTC
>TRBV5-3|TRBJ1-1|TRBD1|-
CARSWATSGTGGVGTEAFF
TGTGCCAGAAGCTGGGCCACCTCCGGGACAGGGGGCGTTGGAACTGAAGCTTTCTTT
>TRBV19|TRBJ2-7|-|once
CASSPRTGNYEQYF
TGTGCCAGTAGTCCCCGGACTGGAAACTACGAGCAGTACTTC
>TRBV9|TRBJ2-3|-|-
CASSVVGEGGGDTQYF
TGTGCCAGCAGCGTAGTGGGGGAAGGAGGTGGGGATACGCAGTATTTT
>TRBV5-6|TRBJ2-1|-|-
CASSSTGLEGDEQFF
TGTGCCAGCAGCTCCACAGGGCTTGAAGGGGATGAGCAGTTCTTC
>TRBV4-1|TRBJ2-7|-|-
CASSQQNPISQSSYEQYF
TGCGCCAGCAGCCAACAGAACCCCATTAGCCAAAGCTCCTACGAGCAGTACTTC
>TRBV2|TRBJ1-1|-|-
CASSGRMNTEAFF
TGTGCCAGCAGCGGCCGAATGAACACTGAAGCTTTCTTT
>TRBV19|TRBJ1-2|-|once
CASRQRTNYGYTF
TGTGCCAGCCGACAGCGAACTAACTATGGCTACACCTTC
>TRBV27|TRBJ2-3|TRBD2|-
CASSFETSGSTDTQYF
TGTGCCAGCAGTTTTGAGACTAGCGGGAGCACAGATACGCAGTATTTT
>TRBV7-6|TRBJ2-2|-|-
CASSANVELFF
TGTGCCAGCAGCGCGAACGTGGAGCTGTTTTTT
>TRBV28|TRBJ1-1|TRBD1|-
CASSSVPGQGRVGTEAFF
TGTGCCAGCTCCTCCGTCCCGGGACAGGGTCGGGTGGGCACTGAAGCTTTCTTT